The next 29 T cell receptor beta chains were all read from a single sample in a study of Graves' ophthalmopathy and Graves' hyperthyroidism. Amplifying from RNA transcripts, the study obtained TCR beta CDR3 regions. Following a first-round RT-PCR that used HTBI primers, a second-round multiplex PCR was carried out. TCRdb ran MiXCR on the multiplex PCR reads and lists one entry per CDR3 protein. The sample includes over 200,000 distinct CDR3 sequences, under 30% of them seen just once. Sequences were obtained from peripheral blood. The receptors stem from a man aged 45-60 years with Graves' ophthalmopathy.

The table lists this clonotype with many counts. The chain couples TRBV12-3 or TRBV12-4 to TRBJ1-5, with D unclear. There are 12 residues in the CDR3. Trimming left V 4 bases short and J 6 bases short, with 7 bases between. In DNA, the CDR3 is TGTGCCAGCAGTTCTTGGGGTCAGCCCCAGCATTTT. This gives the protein CASSSWGQPQHF.

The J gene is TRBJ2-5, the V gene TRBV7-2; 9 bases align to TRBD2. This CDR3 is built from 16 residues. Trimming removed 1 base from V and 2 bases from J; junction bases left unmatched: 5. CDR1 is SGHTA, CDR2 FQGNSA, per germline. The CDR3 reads CASSLGAAGGQETQYF. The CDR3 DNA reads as TGTGCCAGCAGCTTAGGAGCGGCGGGGGGGCAAGAGACCCAGTACTTC. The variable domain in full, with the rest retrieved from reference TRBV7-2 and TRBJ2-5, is GAGVSQSPSNKVTEKGKDVELRCDPISGHTALYWYRQSLGQGLEFLIYFQGNSAPDKSGLPSDRFSAERTGGSVSTLTIQRTQQEDSAVYLCASSLGAAGGQETQYFGPGTRLLVL.

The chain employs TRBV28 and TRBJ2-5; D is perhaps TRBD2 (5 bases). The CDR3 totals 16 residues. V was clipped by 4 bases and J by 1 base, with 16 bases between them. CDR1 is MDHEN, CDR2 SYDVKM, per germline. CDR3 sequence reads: CASSSGIPAVQETQYF. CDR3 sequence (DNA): TGTGCCAGCAGTTCCGGCATACCAGCGGTCCAAGAGACCCAGTACTTC.

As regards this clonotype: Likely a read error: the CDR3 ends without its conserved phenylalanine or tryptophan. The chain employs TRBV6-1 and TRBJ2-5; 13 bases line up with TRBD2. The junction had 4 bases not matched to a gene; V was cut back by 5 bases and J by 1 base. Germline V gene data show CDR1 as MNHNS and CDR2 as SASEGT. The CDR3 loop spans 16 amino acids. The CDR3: CASSRGLAGVQETQYS. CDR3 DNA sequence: TGTGCCAGCAGTAGAGGACTAGCGGGAGTCCAAGAGACCCAGTACTCC.

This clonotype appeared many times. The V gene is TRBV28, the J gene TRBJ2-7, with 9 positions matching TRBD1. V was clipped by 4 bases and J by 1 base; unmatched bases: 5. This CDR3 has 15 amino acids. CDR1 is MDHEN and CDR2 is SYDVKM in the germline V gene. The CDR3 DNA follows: TGTGCCAGCAGTTCCCCGGGACAGGGTTCCTACGAGCAGTACTTC. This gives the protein CASSSPGQGSYEQYF.

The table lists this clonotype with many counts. The CDR3 here is CSARDQGGYEQYF. The CDR3 DNA reads as TGCAGTGCTAGAGATCAGGGCGGCTACGAGCAGTACTTC. The chain is built from TRBV20-1 and TRBJ2-7, with a possible D match to TRBD1 (5 bases). There are 13 residues in the CDR3. Trimming stripped 0 bases from V and 3 bases from J, with 9 bases between. Per the germline V gene, CDR1 is DFQATT and CDR2 is SNEGSKA (reference sequence).

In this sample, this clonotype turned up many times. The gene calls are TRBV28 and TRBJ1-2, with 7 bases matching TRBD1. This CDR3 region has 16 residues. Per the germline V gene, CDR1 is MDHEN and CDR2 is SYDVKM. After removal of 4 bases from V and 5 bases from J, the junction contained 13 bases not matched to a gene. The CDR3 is CASSSGPTGQTYGYTF. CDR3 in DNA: TGTGCCAGCAGTTCAGGCCCGACGGGACAGACTTATGGCTACACCTTC.

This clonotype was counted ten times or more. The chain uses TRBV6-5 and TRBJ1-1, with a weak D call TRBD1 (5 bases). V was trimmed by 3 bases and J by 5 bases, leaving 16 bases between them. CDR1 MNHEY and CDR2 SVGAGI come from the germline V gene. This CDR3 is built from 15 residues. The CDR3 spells CASSYSMGGGTEAFF. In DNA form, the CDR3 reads TGTGCCAGCAGTTATTCGATGGGGGGAGGTACTGAAGCTTTCTTT.

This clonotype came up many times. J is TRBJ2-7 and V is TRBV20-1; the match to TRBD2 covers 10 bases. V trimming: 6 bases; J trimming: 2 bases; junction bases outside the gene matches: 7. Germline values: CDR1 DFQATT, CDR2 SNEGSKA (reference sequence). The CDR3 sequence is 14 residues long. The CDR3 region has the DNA TGCAGTGCGCTACGGACTAGCGGAACCTACGAGCAGTACTTC. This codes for CSALRTSGTYEQYF.

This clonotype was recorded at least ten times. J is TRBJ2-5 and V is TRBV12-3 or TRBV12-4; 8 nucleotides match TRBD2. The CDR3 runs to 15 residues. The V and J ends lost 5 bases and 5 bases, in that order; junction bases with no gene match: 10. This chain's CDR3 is CASSQGGTSWETQYF. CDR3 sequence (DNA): TGTGCCAGCAGTCAAGGAGGGACTAGTTGGGAGACCCAGTACTTC.

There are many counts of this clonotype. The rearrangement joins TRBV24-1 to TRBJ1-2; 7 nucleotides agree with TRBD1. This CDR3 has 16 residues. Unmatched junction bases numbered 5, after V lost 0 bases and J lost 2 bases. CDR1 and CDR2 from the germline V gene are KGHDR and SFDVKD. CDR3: CATSDLPGQRNYGYTF. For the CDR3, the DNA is TGTGCCACCAGTGATTTGCCGGGACAGCGCAACTATGGCTACACCTTC.

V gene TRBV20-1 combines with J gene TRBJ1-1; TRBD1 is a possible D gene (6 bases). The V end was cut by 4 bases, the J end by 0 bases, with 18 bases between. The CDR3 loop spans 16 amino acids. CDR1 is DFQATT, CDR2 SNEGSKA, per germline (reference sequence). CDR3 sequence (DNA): TGCAGTGCTATCCGACAGGTGCTCCTGGTGAACACTGAAGCTTTCTTT. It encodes CSAIRQVLLVNTEAFF.

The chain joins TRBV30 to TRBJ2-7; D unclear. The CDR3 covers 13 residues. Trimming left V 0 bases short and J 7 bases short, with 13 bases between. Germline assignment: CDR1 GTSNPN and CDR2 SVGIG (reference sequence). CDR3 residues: CAWSVLPYGEQYF. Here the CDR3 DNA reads TGTGCCTGGAGTGTACTCCCCTATGGGGAGCAGTACTTC.

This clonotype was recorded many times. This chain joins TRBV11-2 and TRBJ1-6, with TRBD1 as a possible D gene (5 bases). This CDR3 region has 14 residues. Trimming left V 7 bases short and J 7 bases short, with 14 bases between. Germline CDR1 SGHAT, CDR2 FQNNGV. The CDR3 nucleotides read TGTGCCAGCAACACAGGACATTCCAATTCACCCCTCCACTTT. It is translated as CASNTGHSNSPLHF. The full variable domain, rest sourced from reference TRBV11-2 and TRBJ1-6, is EAGVAQSPRYKIIEKRQSVAFWCNPISGHATLYWYQQILGQGPKLLIQFQNNGVVDDSQLPKDRFSAERLKGVDSTLKIQPAKLEDSAVYLCASNTGHSNSPLHFGNGTRLTVT.

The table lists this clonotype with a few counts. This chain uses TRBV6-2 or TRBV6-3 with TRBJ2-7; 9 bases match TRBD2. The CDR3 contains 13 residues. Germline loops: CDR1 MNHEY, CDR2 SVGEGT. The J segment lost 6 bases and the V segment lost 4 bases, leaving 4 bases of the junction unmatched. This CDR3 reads CASSSGLAAEQYF. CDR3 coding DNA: TGTGCCAGCAGTTCGGGACTAGCCGCCGAGCAGTACTTC.

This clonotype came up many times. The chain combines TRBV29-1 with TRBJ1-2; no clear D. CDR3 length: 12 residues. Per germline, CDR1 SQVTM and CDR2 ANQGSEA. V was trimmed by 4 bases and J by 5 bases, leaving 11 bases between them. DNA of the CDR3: TGCAGCGTTGCAGTCGAGAGATATGGCTACACCTTC. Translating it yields CSVAVERYGYTF.

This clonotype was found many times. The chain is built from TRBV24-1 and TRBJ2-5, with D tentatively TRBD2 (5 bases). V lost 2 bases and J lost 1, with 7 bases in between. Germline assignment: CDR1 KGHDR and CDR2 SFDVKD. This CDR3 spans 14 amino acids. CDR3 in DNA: TGTGCCACCAGTGATTCCCGGGGCCAAGAGACCCAGTACTTC. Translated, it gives CATSDSRGQETQYF.

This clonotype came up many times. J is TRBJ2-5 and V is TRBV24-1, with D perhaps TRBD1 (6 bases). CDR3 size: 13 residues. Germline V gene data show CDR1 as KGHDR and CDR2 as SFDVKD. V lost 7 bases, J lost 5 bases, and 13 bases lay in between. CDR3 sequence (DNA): TGTGCCACCAGCTTAGGGGGTCTGGAGACCCAGTACTTC. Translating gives CATSLGGLETQYF.

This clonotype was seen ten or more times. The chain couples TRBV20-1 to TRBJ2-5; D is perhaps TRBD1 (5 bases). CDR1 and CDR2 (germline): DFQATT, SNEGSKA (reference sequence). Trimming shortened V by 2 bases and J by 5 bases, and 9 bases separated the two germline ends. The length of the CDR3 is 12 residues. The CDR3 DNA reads TGCAGTGCTAGAAGGGGTGGCGAGACCCAGTACTTC. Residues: CSARRGGETQYF.

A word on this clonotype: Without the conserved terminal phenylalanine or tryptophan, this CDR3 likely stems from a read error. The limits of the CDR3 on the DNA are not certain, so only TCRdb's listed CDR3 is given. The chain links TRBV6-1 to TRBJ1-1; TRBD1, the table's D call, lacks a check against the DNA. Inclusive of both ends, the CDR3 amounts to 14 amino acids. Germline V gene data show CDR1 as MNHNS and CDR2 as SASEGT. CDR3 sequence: CASSPRGQGLIPLL.

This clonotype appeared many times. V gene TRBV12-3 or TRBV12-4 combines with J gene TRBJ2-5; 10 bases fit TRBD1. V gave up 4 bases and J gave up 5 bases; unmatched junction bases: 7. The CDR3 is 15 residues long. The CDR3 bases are TGTGCCAGCAGTTCTGGGACAGGGGCGAGGGAGACCCAGTACTTC. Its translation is CASSSGTGARETQYF.

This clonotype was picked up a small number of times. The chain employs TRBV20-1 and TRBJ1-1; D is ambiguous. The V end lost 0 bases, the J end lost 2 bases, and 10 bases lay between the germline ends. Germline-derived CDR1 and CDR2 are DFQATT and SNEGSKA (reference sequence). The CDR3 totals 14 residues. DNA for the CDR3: TGCAGTGCTAGAGATCAGGACGGCAACACTGAAGCTTTCTTT. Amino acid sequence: CSARDQDGNTEAFF.

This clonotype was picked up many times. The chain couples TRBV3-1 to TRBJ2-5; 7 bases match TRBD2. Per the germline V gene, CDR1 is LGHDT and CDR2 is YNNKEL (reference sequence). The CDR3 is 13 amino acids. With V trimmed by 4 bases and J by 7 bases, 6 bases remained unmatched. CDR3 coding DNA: TGTGCCAGCAGCCTCCAGCGGGATGGGACCCAGTACTTC. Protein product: CASSLQRDGTQYF.

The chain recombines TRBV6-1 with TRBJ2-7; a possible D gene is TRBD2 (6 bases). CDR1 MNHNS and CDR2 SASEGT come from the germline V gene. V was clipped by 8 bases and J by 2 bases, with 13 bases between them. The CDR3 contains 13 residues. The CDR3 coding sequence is TGTGCCAGCGTGCGGGAAGAAACCTACGAGCAGTACTTC. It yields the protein CASVREETYEQYF.

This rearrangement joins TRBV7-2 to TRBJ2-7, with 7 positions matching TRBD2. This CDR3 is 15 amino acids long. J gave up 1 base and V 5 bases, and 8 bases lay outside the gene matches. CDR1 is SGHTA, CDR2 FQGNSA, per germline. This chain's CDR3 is CASSRGGLESYEQYF. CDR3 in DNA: TGTGCCAGCAGCCGGGGAGGGTTGGAGTCCTACGAGCAGTACTTC.

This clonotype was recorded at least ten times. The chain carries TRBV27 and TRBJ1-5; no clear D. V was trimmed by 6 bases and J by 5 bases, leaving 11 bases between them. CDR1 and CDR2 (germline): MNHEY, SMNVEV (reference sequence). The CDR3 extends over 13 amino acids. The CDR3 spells CASSHDGDQPQHF. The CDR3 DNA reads TGTGCCAGCAGCCACGACGGAGATCAGCCCCAGCATTTT.

DNA for the CDR3: TGTGCCAGCAGCTCCCCGGGTGAAGCTTTCTTT. Its translation is CASSSPGEAFF. The chain uses TRBV11-2 and TRBJ1-1; no definite D call. Germline V gene data show CDR1 as SGHAT and CDR2 as FQNNGV. The length of the CDR3 is 11 residues. V lost 4 bases and J 7 bases, leaving 7 bases between the germline ends.

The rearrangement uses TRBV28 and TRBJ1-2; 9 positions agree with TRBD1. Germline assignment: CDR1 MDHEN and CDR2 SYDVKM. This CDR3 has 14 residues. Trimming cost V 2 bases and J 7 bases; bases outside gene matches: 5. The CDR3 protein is CASSLPGTGSGYTF. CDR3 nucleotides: TGTGCCAGCAGTTTACCCGGGACAGGGTCTGGCTACACCTTC.

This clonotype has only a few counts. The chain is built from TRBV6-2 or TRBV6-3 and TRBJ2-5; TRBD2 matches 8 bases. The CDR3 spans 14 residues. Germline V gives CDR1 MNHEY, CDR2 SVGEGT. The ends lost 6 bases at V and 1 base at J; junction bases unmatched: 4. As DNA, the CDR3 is TGTGCCAGCAGCACACTAGCGGTCCAAGAGACCCAGTACTTC. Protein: CASSTLAVQETQYF.